Presented here are 8 T cell receptor beta chains from one specimen sequenced in a study of shared clonotypes between healthy human individuals. Repertoires were generated with immunoSEQ multiplex PCR, while TCRdb's copy carries only in-frame clones and drops some. The sample has about 1,800,000 clones; about 95% are singletons. Naive-designated CD8 cells lacked CD45RO, were positively enriched for CCR7, and omitted terminally differentiated effector memory CD45RA+ cells. The specimen was naive CD8+ T cells sorted from blood. Receptor source: a man between 18 and 29 years old in good health.

The rearrangement links TRBV20-1 to TRBJ2-1; D remains ambiguous. The CDR3 loop spans 10 amino acids. Trimming shortened V by 6 bases and J by 10 bases, and 10 bases separated the two germline ends. The germline CDR1 and CDR2 sequences are DFQATT and SNEGSKA (reference sequence). Here the CDR3 reads CSAHSLEQFF. CDR3 nucleotide sequence: TGCAGTGCACATTCTCTGGAGCAGTTCTTC.

This clone was seen only once. V is TRBV11-2 and J is TRBJ2-7; no clear D. Deletions cut 5 bases from V and 0 bases from J, with 5 bases between. Germline-derived CDR1 and CDR2 are SGHAT and FQNNGV. The CDR3 has 12 amino acids. Written as DNA, the CDR3 is TGTGCCAGCAGCCCAATCTCCTACGAGCAGTACTTC. This sequence encodes CASSPISYEQYF.

The chain carries TRBV4-2 and TRBJ1-2; 7 bases agree with TRBD1. In germline, CDR1 is LGHNA, CDR2 YNFKEQ. Germline trimming cut 1 base from V and 4 bases from J; bases unmatched to any gene: 12. The CDR3 covers 17 residues. CDR3 DNA sequence: TGTGCCAGCAGCCAAGGGGGGACAGTCGAGTGGGGCTATGGCTACACCTTC. Its translation is CASSQGGTVEWGYGYTF.

The J gene is TRBJ2-5, the V gene TRBV7-2; D gene ambiguous. The CDR3 has 15 residues. Germline CDR1 reads SGHTA; CDR2 reads FQGNSA. V shed 1 base and J shed 3 bases, with 12 bases lying between them. Written as DNA, the CDR3 is TGTGCCAGCAGCTTAGAGGCAGAGACCGAAGAGACCCAGTACTTC. This encodes CASSLEAETEETQYF. The whole variable domain, remainder taken from reference TRBV7-2 and TRBJ2-5, is GAGVSQSPSNKVTEKGKDVELRCDPISGHTALYWYRQSLGQGLEFLIYFQGNSAPDKSGLPSDRFSAERTGGSVSTLTIQRTQQEDSAVYLCASSLEAETEETQYFGPGTRLLVL.

The chain links TRBV6-5 to TRBJ2-7; possibly TRBD1 or TRBD2 for D (5 bases each). Trimming shortened V by 0 bases and J by 1 base, and 10 bases separated the two germline ends. Germline CDR1 and CDR2: MNHEY and SVGAGI. The CDR3 covers 15 residues. CDR3 coding DNA: TGTGCCAGCAGTTACTCAGGGGAGCGGTCCTACGAGCAGTACTTC. Residues: CASSYSGERSYEQYF.

The rearrangement uses TRBV7-9 and TRBJ2-1; D gene uncertain. CDR3 length: 13 residues. Trimming removed 5 bases at V and 0 bases at J, with 5 bases between. CDR1 and CDR2 from the germline V gene are SEHNR and FQNEAQ (reference sequence). Here the CDR3 reads CASSESSYNEQFF. The CDR3 coding sequence is TGTGCCAGCAGCGAATCCTCCTACAATGAGCAGTTCTTC.

In its sample, this clone was seen once. The V and J genes are TRBV7-9 and TRBJ2-3, with 8 bases that match TRBD2. The V gene end was trimmed by 3 bases and the J gene end by 2 bases; junction bases not matched to a gene: 7. Germline-derived CDR1 and CDR2 are SEHNR and FQNEAQ (reference sequence). This CDR3 has 16 residues. The CDR3 coding sequence is TGTGCCAGCAGCTTTCAGCGGGGGCCTCCCACAGATACGCAGTATTTT. This gives the protein CASSFQRGPPTDTQYF.

A remark on this clone: The same CDR3 can be traced to other DNA sequences in this sample. The chain is built from TRBV30 and TRBJ2-2; D is unclear. The CDR3 has 11 amino acids. Trimming cost V 5 bases and J 4 bases, with 5 bases left between them. Germline CDR1 GTSNPN, CDR2 SVGIG (reference sequence). CDR3: CAWDPTGELFF. The CDR3 nucleotides read TGTGCCTGGGACCCCACCGGGGAGCTGTTTTTT.